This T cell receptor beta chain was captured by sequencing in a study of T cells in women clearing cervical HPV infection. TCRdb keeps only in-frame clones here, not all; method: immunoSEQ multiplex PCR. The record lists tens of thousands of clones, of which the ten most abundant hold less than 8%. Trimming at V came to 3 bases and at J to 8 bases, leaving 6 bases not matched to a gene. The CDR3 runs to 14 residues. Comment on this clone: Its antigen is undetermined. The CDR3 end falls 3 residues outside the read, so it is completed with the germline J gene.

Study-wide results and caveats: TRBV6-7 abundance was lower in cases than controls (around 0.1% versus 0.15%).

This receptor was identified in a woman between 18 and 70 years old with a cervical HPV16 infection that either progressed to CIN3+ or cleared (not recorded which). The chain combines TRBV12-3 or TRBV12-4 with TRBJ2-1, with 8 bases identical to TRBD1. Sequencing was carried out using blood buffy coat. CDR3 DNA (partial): TGTGCCAGCAGTTTCCGGGACAGGAACCATGAG. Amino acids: CASSFRDRNHE. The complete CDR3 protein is CASSFRDRNHEQFF.